This T cell receptor beta chain was retrieved from a study of control samples from healthy donors and cancer patients. TCRdb's table, derived via immunoSEQ multiplex PCR, lists solely in-frame clones and lacks some. The table lists around 67,000 clones, approximately 89% of them singletons. Trimming pared 7 bases from V and 0 bases from J, leaving 13 bases between. Germline CDR1 MNHEY, CDR2 SVGAGI. The CDR3 has 14 residues. This chain joins TRBV6-5 and TRBJ2-7; D gene uncertain. The sequenced material came from PBMCs. The source of this sequence is a man in his 60s with colorectal cancer. The DNA of the CDR3 is TGTGCCAGCAACCCCCGGGCGGTCTCCTACGAGCAGTACTTC. This sequence encodes CASNPRAVSYEQYF.